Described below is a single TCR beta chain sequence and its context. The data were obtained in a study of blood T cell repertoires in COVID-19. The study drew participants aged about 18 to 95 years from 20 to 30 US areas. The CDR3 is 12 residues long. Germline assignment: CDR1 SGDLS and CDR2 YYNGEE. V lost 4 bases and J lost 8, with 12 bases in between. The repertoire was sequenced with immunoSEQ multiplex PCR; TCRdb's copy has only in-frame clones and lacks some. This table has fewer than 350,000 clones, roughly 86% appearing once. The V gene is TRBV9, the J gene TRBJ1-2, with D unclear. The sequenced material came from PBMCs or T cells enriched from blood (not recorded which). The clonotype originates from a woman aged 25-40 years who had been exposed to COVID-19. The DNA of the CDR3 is TGTGCCAGCAGCTTTCGAGGAGGCGGCTACACCTTC. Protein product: CASSFRGGGYTF.